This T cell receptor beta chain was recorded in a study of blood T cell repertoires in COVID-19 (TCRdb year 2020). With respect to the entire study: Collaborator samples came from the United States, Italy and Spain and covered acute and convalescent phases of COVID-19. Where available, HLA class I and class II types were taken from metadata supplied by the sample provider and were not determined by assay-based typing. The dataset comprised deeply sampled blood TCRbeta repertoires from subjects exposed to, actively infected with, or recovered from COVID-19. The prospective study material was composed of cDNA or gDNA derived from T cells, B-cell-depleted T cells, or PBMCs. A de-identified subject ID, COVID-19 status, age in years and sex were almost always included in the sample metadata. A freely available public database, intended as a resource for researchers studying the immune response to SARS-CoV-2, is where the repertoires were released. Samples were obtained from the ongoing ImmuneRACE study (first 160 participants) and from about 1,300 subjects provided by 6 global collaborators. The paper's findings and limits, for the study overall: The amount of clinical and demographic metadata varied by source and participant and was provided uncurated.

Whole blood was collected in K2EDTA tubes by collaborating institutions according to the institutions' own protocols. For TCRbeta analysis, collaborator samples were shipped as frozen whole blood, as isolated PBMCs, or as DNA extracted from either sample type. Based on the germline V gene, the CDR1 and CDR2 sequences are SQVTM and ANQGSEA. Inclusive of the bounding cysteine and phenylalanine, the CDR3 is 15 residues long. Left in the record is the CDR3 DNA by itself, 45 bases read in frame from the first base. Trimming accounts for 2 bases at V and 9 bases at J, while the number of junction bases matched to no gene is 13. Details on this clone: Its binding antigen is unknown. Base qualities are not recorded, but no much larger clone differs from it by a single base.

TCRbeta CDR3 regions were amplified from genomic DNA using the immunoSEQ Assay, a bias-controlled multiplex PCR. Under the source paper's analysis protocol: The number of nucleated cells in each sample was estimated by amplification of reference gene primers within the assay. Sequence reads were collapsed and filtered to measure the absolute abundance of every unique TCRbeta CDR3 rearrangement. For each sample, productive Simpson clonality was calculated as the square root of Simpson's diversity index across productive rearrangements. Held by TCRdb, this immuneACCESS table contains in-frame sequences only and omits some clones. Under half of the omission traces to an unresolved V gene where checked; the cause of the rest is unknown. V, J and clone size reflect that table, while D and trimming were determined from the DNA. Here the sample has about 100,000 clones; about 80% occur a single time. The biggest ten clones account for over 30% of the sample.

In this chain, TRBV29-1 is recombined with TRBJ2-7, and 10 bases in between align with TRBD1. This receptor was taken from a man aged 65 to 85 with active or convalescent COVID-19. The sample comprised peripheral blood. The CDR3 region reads CSVEPWGTGDGGQYF. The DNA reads TGCAGCGTTGAACCTTGGGGGACAGGGGACGGAGGGCAGTACTTC.